These 28 T cell receptor beta chains came from one sample sequenced in a study of control samples from healthy donors and cancer patients. Sequencing used immunoSEQ multiplex PCR; TCRdb keeps in-frame clones, though not all of them. The sample yields fewer than 120,000 clones, roughly 88% seen once. The specimen was PBMCs. These receptors all stem from a woman in her fifties or sixties with lung cancer.

This sequence joins TRBV6-2 or TRBV6-3 and TRBJ1-5; D unresolved. From germline, CDR1 is MNHEY and CDR2 SVGEGT. The CDR3 consists of 15 residues. The V end was cut by 6 bases, the J end by 1 base, with 13 bases between. This chain's CDR3 is CASSADGLSNQPQHF. DNA for the CDR3: TGTGCCAGCAGCGCCGACGGGTTGAGCAATCAGCCCCAGCATTTT.

V usage is TRBV3-1 (or the pseudogene TRBV3-2) and J usage is TRBJ2-3; TRBD2 matches 11 bases. Trimming removed 4 bases from V and 5 bases from J; junction bases left unmatched: 8. This CDR3 comprises 16 residues. CDR1 is LGHDT, CDR2 YNNKEL, per germline (reference sequence). CDR3 bases: TGTGCCAGCAGCCCCTACACTAGCGGGGGAGTAGATACGCAGTATTTT. Protein sequence: CASSPYTSGGVDTQYF.

This sequence joins TRBV7-9 and TRBJ1-6; D possibly corresponds to TRBD1 (5 bases). CDR3 size: 15 residues. The V gene lost 5 bases and the J gene lost 8 bases, with 16 bases spanning the gap. CDR1 SEHNR and CDR2 FQNEAQ come from the germline V gene (reference sequence). This CDR3 is CASSPKMGVDSPLHF. The CDR3 coding sequence is TGTGCCAGCAGCCCGAAGATGGGGGTTGATTCACCCCTCCACTTT.

This chain connects TRBV6-5 to TRBJ1-2, with 8 bases matching TRBD1. This CDR3 has 14 residues. V lost 1 base, J lost 7 bases, and 5 bases stayed unmatched. Germline CDR1 reads MNHEY; CDR2 reads SVGAGI. The CDR3 sequence is CASSYLQGVGGYTF. The CDR3 region has the DNA TGTGCCAGCAGTTACTTACAGGGGGTGGGTGGCTACACCTTC.

V and J are TRBV6-1 and TRBJ2-3; D remains ambiguous. This CDR3 is 13 amino acids long. V was trimmed by 7 bases and J by 4 bases, leaving 12 bases between them. CDR1 and CDR2 (germline): MNHNS, SASEGT. CDR3 DNA: TGTGCCAGCACCCCGCTGATACCAGATACGCAGTATTTT. Translating gives CASTPLIPDTQYF.

This chain links TRBV7-9 with TRBJ1-4, with D perhaps TRBD1 (5 bases). The CDR3 loop spans 15 amino acids. Germline CDR1 reads SEHNR; CDR2 reads FQNEAQ (reference sequence). The V gene lost 7 bases and the J gene lost 4 bases, with 16 bases spanning the gap. In DNA form, the CDR3 reads TGTGCCAGCAAAACCGGGACGACAAATAATGAAAAACTGTTTTTT. This encodes CASKTGTTNNEKLFF. Full variable domain (remainder filled in from reference TRBV7-9 and TRBJ1-4): DTGVSQNPRHKITKRGQNVTFRCDPISEHNRLYWYRQTLGQGPEFLTYFQNEAQLEKSRLLSDRFSAERPKGSFSTLEIQRTEQGDSAMYLCASKTGTTNNEKLFFGSGTQLSVL.

The chain recombines TRBV7-2 with TRBJ2-2; TRBD2 is a possible D gene (5 bases). The ends were cut back, 3 bases at V and 2 bases at J, with 16 bases in the middle. This CDR3 spans 17 amino acids. The germline CDR1 and CDR2 sequences are SGHTA and FQGNSA. The CDR3 sequence is CASSFVLGGSNTGELFF. Here the CDR3 DNA reads TGTGCCAGCAGCTTTGTATTAGGAGGTTCCAACACCGGGGAGCTGTTTTTT.

The chain joins TRBV5-1 to TRBJ2-3, with TRBD1 matching 11 bases. Looked up from germline, CDR1 is SGHRS and CDR2 is YFSETQ. The length of the CDR3 is 18 residues. V lost 2 bases to trimming and J lost 0 bases; unmatched junction nucleotides: 8. CDR3 loop: CASSFAGTGGISTDTQYF. The CDR3 DNA reads as TGCGCCAGCAGCTTTGCCGGGACAGGGGGGATTAGCACAGATACGCAGTATTTT.

This rearrangement joins TRBV2 to TRBJ1-1, with D hard to call. Looked up from germline, CDR1 is SNHLY and CDR2 is FYNNEI. The CDR3 has 13 amino acids. The V and J ends lost 3 bases and 9 bases respectively, with 14 bases between them. The DNA of the CDR3 is TGTGCCAGCAGTGAGAGGGCGGGTAAGAAAGCTTTCTTT. Amino acid sequence: CASSERAGKKAFF.

The chain combines TRBV7-2 with TRBJ1-2, with 8 bases that match TRBD1. CDR3 size: 16 residues. The V and J ends lost 4 bases and 5 bases, in that order; junction bases with no gene match: 12. The germline V gene encodes CDR1 SGHTA and CDR2 FQGNSA. CDR3 coding DNA: TGTGCCAGCAGCTCGGAACCCAGGGGACAGGAATATGGCTACACCTTC. It specifies CASSSEPRGQEYGYTF.

The chain recombines TRBV5-5 with TRBJ2-5; a weak D match, TRBD1 (6 bases). This CDR3 has 13 residues. CDR1 and CDR2 from the germline V gene are SGHKS and YYEKEE (reference sequence). V lost 4 bases and J lost 3, with 10 bases in between. CDR3 sequence: CASSPRTEETQYF. The CDR3 bases are TGTGCCAGCAGCCCCAGGACAGAAGAGACCCAGTACTTC.

The V call is TRBV11-3, the J call TRBJ2-2; 11 bases match TRBD1. The CDR3 spans 18 residues. Germline-derived CDR1 and CDR2 are SGHNT and YENEEA. V dropped 6 bases and J dropped 2; count of bases not matched to a gene: 11. Here the CDR3 reads CASSLRLGTGGNTGELFF. The CDR3 region has the DNA TGTGCCAGCAGTTTGCGCCTCGGGACAGGGGGTAACACCGGGGAGCTGTTTTTT.

V and J are TRBV6-2 or TRBV6-3 and TRBJ2-5; either TRBD1 or TRBD2 may supply D (5 bases each). Per the germline V gene, CDR1 is MNHEY and CDR2 is SVGEGT. The CDR3 is made up of 13 amino acids. The ends were cut back, 4 bases at V and 3 bases at J, with 9 bases in the middle. The CDR3 sequence: CASSFWGKETQYF. CDR3 sequence (DNA): TGTGCCAGCAGTTTTTGGGGGAAAGAGACCCAGTACTTC.

The table lists this clone with a few counts. The chain is built from TRBV29-1 and TRBJ2-7; D is perhaps TRBD1 (6 bases). Germline lookup yields CDR1 SQVTM and CDR2 ANQGSEA. Trimming shortened V by 4 bases and J by 3 bases, and 16 bases separated the two germline ends. The CDR3 length is 14 residues. DNA for the CDR3: TGCAGCGTTGTTTTCCCCGGACAGAGCTACGAGCAGTACTTC. It is translated as CSVVFPGQSYEQYF.

This chain joins TRBV19 and TRBJ1-5; D remains ambiguous. The V end lost 8 bases, the J end lost 3 bases, and 8 bases lay between the germline ends. The CDR3 is made up of 12 amino acids. Germline V gene sequence: CDR1 LNHDA, CDR2 SQIVND (reference sequence). The CDR3 DNA reads TGTGCCAGTGTAGGGAACAATCAGCCCCAGCATTTT. Translation: CASVGNNQPQHF.

This chain connects TRBV15 to TRBJ1-3; no reliable D call. Trimming took off 3 bases at V and 2 bases at J, with 8 bases between the two ends. This CDR3 is 14 amino acids long. The germline V gene encodes CDR1 LNHNV and CDR2 YYDKDF (reference sequence). This chain's CDR3 is CATSRGITGNTIYF. The CDR3 nucleotides are TGTGCCACCAGCAGGGGGATAACTGGAAACACCATATATTTT.

The V call is TRBV5-1, the J call TRBJ2-5; 9 bases map to TRBD2. Trimming cost V 4 bases and J 3 bases; bases outside gene matches: 10. The CDR3 spans 16 residues. CDR1 and CDR2 (germline): SGHRS, YFSETQ. For the CDR3, the DNA is TGCGCCAGCAGCCATTCTCTCGCGGGGGGGAAAGAGACCCAGTACTTC. This codes for CASSHSLAGGKETQYF.

V gene TRBV12-3 or TRBV12-4 combines with J gene TRBJ2-5, with D uncertain. The CDR3 extends over 13 amino acids. Trimming stripped 3 bases from V and 7 bases from J, with 12 bases between. The CDR3 DNA reads as TGTGCCAGCAGTTTGGGAATTAAGGGGACCCAGTACTTC. This translates into CASSLGIKGTQYF.

The rearrangement uses TRBV18 and TRBJ2-5; D gene ambiguous. CDR1 and CDR2 (germline): KGHSH, LQKENI. There are 14 residues in the CDR3. V lost 2 bases and J 4 bases, leaving 11 bases between the germline ends. CDR3 loop: CASSPYQGPETQYF. In DNA form, the CDR3 reads TGTGCCAGCTCACCATATCAAGGGCCAGAGACCCAGTACTTC.

The table lists this clone with a count of one. The chain is built from TRBV12-3 or TRBV12-4 and TRBJ1-1, with a tentative D call TRBD1 (6 bases). The CDR3 has 12 residues. With 5 bases removed from V and 5 bases from J, the gap between germline ends came to 9 bases. CDR3: CASSQGLTEAFF. CDR3 coding DNA: TGTGCCAGCAGTCAGGGGCTTACTGAAGCTTTCTTT.

This chain connects TRBV19 to TRBJ1-2, with D tentatively TRBD1 (5 bases). Germline CDR1 is LNHDA and CDR2 is SQIVND (reference sequence). This CDR3 region has 13 residues. V was pared by 4 bases and J by 5 bases, with 11 bases between. CDR3 loop: CASSTGGRYGYTF. CDR3 in DNA: TGTGCCAGTAGTACGGGGGGAAGGTATGGCTACACCTTC.

The chain couples TRBV19 to TRBJ1-6, with TRBD1 matching over 11 bases. With V trimmed by 6 bases and J by 5 bases, 12 bases remained unmatched. Per germline, CDR1 LNHDA and CDR2 SQIVND (reference sequence). The CDR3 runs 18 residues. CDR3 DNA: TGTGCCAGTAGCGAAGGGACAGGGGGAGTTGACGATAATTCACCCCTCCACTTT. It encodes CASSEGTGGVDDNSPLHF. The whole variable domain, remainder taken from reference TRBV19 and TRBJ1-6, is DGGITQSPKYLFRKEGQNVTLSCEQNLNHDAMYWYRQDPGQGLRLIYYSQIVNDFQKGDIAEGYSVSREKKESFPLTVTSAQKNPTAFYLCASSEGTGGVDDNSPLHFGNGTRLTVT.

This chain joins TRBV3-1 (or the pseudogene TRBV3-2) and TRBJ2-3, with a tentative D call TRBD1 (6 bases). The germline gives CDR1 LGHDT, CDR2 YNNKEL (reference sequence). Trimming pared 5 bases from V and 13 bases from J, leaving 16 bases between. The CDR3 extends over 12 amino acids. CDR3 in amino acids: CASSSGAILKYF. DNA of the CDR3: TGTGCCAGCAGCTCAGGGGCCATTTTGAAGTATTTT.

The gene calls are TRBV7-2 and TRBJ1-6, with 12 bases identical to TRBD1. With 5 bases clipped from V and 4 bases from J, the junction kept 9 bases outside the gene matches. Germline V gene sequence: CDR1 SGHTA, CDR2 FQGNSA. The CDR3 is made up of 18 amino acids. CDR3 in DNA: TGTGCCAGCAGCCCTGGGACAGGGGGCATTTTGTATAATTCACCCCTCCACTTT. It encodes CASSPGTGGILYNSPLHF.

This chain links TRBV19 with TRBJ1-1; tentatively, D is TRBD1 (6 bases). This CDR3 comprises 13 residues. Germline CDR1 LNHDA, CDR2 SQIVND (reference sequence). V was shortened by 5 bases and J by 2 bases, with 9 bases between the two germline ends. CDR3 in amino acids: CASSAGDNTEAFF. The CDR3 bases are TGTGCCAGTAGTGCAGGGGATAACACTGAAGCTTTCTTT.

This clone was seen only once. The V and J genes are TRBV10-3 and TRBJ1-2; the match to TRBD1 covers 9 bases. Per germline, CDR1 ENHRY and CDR2 SYGVKD. There are 16 residues in the CDR3. With 3 bases clipped from V and 3 bases from J, the junction kept 8 bases outside the gene matches. DNA for the CDR3: TGTGCCATCAGTGACCTAGGACAGGGGTTGGACTATGGCTACACCTTC. Amino acids: CAISDLGQGLDYGYTF.

The rearrangement joins TRBV7-2 to TRBJ1-3; D is possibly TRBD1 (6 bases). Germline assignment: CDR1 SGHTA and CDR2 FQGNSA. CDR3 length: 15 amino acids. V was shortened by 4 bases and J by 4 bases, with 14 bases between the two germline ends. CDR3 protein: CASSSNRVSGNTIYF. In DNA form, the CDR3 reads TGTGCCAGCAGCTCGAACAGGGTTTCGGGAAACACCATATATTTT.

The rearrangement links TRBV6-5 to TRBJ1-1, with TRBD1 matching 10 bases. Germline CDR1 MNHEY, CDR2 SVGAGI. The CDR3 runs 14 residues. The ends lost 10 bases at V and 1 base at J; junction bases unmatched: 6. CDR3 sequence: CATRQGAANTEAFF. The CDR3 nucleotides read TGTGCCACCAGACAGGGGGCTGCGAACACTGAAGCTTTCTTT.